The 20 T cell receptor beta chains in this list originate from one sample, sequenced in a study of T cells in Graves' hyperthyroidism and ophthalmopathy. Amplification yielded TCR beta CDR3 regions, with RNA transcripts as the source. The TCR CDR3 first-round RT-PCR relied on the HTBI primer set. TCRdb recomputed calls from the multiplex PCR reads with MiXCR, one row per CDR3 protein. The table has hundreds of thousands of distinct CDR3 sequences, roughly 15% seen once. What was sequenced was blood. The source of these receptors is a woman younger than 35 with Graves' hyperthyroidism.

This clonotype was observed many times. The chain employs TRBV11-3 and TRBJ2-7; D assignment may be TRBD1 or TRBD2 (5 bases each). CDR1 and CDR2 (germline): SGHNT, YENEEA. Trimming stripped 1 base from V and 3 bases from J, with 19 bases between. CDR3 length: 17 residues. The CDR3 reads CASSLGDGLNPIYEQYF. CDR3 DNA sequence: TGTGCCAGCAGCTTAGGGGACGGTCTCAATCCCATCTACGAGCAGTACTTC.

The table lists this clonotype with a few counts. The chain uses TRBV15 and TRBJ1-3, with D perhaps matching TRBD1 (6 bases). Germline values: CDR1 LNHNV, CDR2 YYDKDF (reference sequence). Trimming took 0 bases from V and 3 from J, leaving 12 bases between them. The CDR3 has 16 amino acids. CDR3 amino acids: CATSRDPGADGNTIYF. CDR3 nucleotides: TGTGCCACCAGCAGAGATCCAGGGGCAGATGGAAACACCATATATTTT. Full variable domain (remainder filled in from reference TRBV15 and TRBJ1-3): DAMVIQNPRYQVTQFGKPVTLSCSQTLNHNVMYWYQQKSSQAPKLLFHYYDKDFNNEADTPDNFQSRRPNTSFCFLDIRSPGLGDTAMYLCATSRDPGADGNTIYFGEGSWLTVV.

This clonotype was detected many times. The V gene is TRBV27, the J gene TRBJ1-4, with D perhaps matching TRBD1 (5 bases). The V gene lost 0 bases and the J gene lost 8 bases, with 10 bases spanning the gap. The CDR3 length is 14 residues. CDR1 is MNHEY, CDR2 SMNVEV, per germline (reference sequence). Here the CDR3 DNA reads TGTGCCAGCAGTTTATCAGGGGTCGAGGAAAAACTGTTTTTT. It translates to CASSLSGVEEKLFF.

This clonotype was seen a handful of times. The V call is TRBV28, the J call TRBJ1-1; perhaps TRBD1 as D (5 bases). Germline assignment: CDR1 MDHEN and CDR2 SYDVKM. This CDR3 is 12 amino acids long. The V gene lost 11 bases and the J gene lost 5 bases, with 15 bases spanning the gap. In DNA, the CDR3 is TGTGCCTCCGGCGCGCGGGGGACTGAAGCTTTCTTT. This codes for CASGARGTEAFF.

This clonotype was detected ten times or more. The V gene is TRBV24-1, the J gene TRBJ2-3; 12 bases match TRBD2. There are 17 residues in the CDR3. V dropped 0 bases and J dropped 4; count of bases not matched to a gene: 4. Germline V lookup: CDR1 KGHDR, CDR2 SFDVKD. The CDR3 nucleotides are TGTGCCACCAGTGATTTGCGCGGACTAGCGGGACCAGATACGCAGTATTTT. This translates into CATSDLRGLAGPDTQYF.

The V gene is TRBV30, the J gene TRBJ2-4; 8 bases align to TRBD2. With V trimmed by 0 bases and J by 0 bases, 10 bases remained unmatched. The V gene's germline CDR1 is GTSNPN and CDR2 SVGIG (reference sequence). The CDR3 consists of 18 residues. In DNA, the CDR3 is TGTGCCTGGAGTGTTTCTCGAACTAGCGGCATAGCCAAAAACATTCAGTACTTC. This gives the protein CAWSVSRTSGIAKNIQYF.

About this clonotype: Because the CDR3 is missing its conserved closing phenylalanine or tryptophan, this is likely a read error. This sequence joins TRBV4-3 and TRBJ2-5, with D maybe TRBD2 (6 bases). Trimming removed 0 bases at V and 3 bases at J, with 20 bases between. CDR1 LGHNA and CDR2 YSLEER come from the germline V gene. The CDR3 runs 18 residues. The CDR3 reads CASSQDPPPRRREETQYL. DNA of the CDR3: TGCGCCAGCAGCCAAGATCCCCCCCCCAGGAGGAGGGAAGAGACCCAGTACCTC.

This clonotype was seen at least ten times. This chain links TRBV3-1 with TRBJ1-2, with 7 bases that match TRBD1. The V and J ends lost 4 bases and 7 bases, in that order; junction bases with no gene match: 6. The CDR3 extends over 13 amino acids. Germline V gives CDR1 LGHDT, CDR2 YNNKEL (reference sequence). CDR3 protein: CASSPGTDLGYTF. The CDR3, as DNA: TGTGCCAGCAGCCCCGGGACAGATCTTGGCTACACCTTC.

This clonotype has a handful of counts. The genes are TRBV6-2 or TRBV6-3 and TRBJ2-6; weak D call: TRBD2 (5 bases). The CDR3 has 15 residues. Germline-derived CDR1 and CDR2 are MNHEY and SVGEGT. With 8 bases removed from V and 2 bases from J, the gap between germline ends came to 13 bases. The CDR3 reads CASHEEAAGANVLTF. CDR3 bases: TGTGCCAGCCATGAGGAAGCGGCTGGGGCCAACGTCCTGACTTTC.

The chain links TRBV20-1 to TRBJ1-1; D call uncertain. The CDR3 has 12 residues. Trimming left V 6 bases short and J 0 bases short, with 8 bases between. Germline values: CDR1 DFQATT, CDR2 SNEGSKA (reference sequence). CDR3 amino acids: CSAIHLNTEAFF. The CDR3 DNA follows: TGCAGTGCCATACACCTGAACACTGAAGCTTTCTTT.

This clonotype was recorded once. This clone may be a read error of a much larger clone one base away. The gene calls are TRBV19 and TRBJ1-5; D is possibly TRBD1 (5 bases). CDR1 is LNHDA and CDR2 is SQIVND in the germline V gene (reference sequence). This CDR3 is 17 amino acids long. The V end lost 6 bases, the J end lost 6 bases, and 24 bases lay between the germline ends. The CDR3 loop reads CASSLYRGGRGSQPQHF. The CDR3 DNA is TGTGCCAGTAGCCTCTACCGTGGGGGTAGGGGCAGTCAGCCCCAGCATTTT.

This clonotype was counted ten times or more. This chain links TRBV11-2 with TRBJ1-1, with D unresolved. Trimming took 0 bases from V and 7 from J, leaving 9 bases between them. The CDR3 length is 13 residues. Germline lookup yields CDR1 SGHAT and CDR2 FQNNGV. DNA of the CDR3: TGTGCCAGCAGCTTAGATCGAGGCGGTGAAGCTTTCTTT. Amino acids: CASSLDRGGEAFF.

This clonotype appeared many times. The chain is built from TRBV13 and TRBJ1-1; 8 bases map to TRBD1. Trimming took 7 bases from V and 5 from J; bases not matched to a gene: 6. CDR1 and CDR2 from the germline V gene are PRHDT and FYEKMQ (reference sequence). The CDR3 loop spans 13 amino acids. CDR3 DNA: TGTGCCAGCAACCGACAGGGGTGGACTGAAGCTTTCTTT. It encodes CASNRQGWTEAFF.

This clonotype has a count of ten or more. The chain is built from TRBV20-1 and TRBJ1-5; D is uncertain. Trimming stripped 1 base from V and 2 bases from J, with 9 bases between. Germline CDR1 reads DFQATT; CDR2 reads SNEGSKA (reference sequence). The length of the CDR3 is 14 residues. As DNA, the CDR3 is TGCAGTGCTAGAGGAGTTGAAGGCAATCAGCCCCAGCATTTT. This codes for CSARGVEGNQPQHF.

This clonotype occurred a few times. The chain couples TRBV2 to TRBJ2-7; no clear D. Germline assignment: CDR1 SNHLY and CDR2 FYNNEI. The CDR3 runs 13 residues. Trimming shortened V by 8 bases and J by 2 bases, and 13 bases separated the two germline ends. The DNA for the CDR3 is TGTGCCAGCTGCCGGACCGTACCCTACGAGCAGTACTTC. Translation gives CASCRTVPYEQYF. Filled out from reference TRBV2 and TRBJ2-7, the complete variable domain reads EPEVTQTPSHQVTQMGQEVILRCVPISNHLYFYWYRQILGQKVEFLVSFYNNEISEKSEIFDDQFSVERPDGSNFTLKIRSTKLEDSAMYFCASCRTVPYEQYFGPGTRLTVT.

This clonotype was seen a handful of times. The rearrangement joins TRBV20-1 to TRBJ2-1; the D is unclear. The germline V gene encodes CDR1 DFQATT and CDR2 SNEGSKA (reference sequence). The V end lost 0 bases, the J end lost 8 bases, and 14 bases lay between the germline ends. The CDR3 contains 14 residues. CDR3 loop: CSAREPEEIYEQFF. The CDR3, as DNA: TGCAGTGCTAGAGAACCAGAGGAGATTTATGAGCAGTTCTTC.

Ten or more counts support this clonotype. The rearrangement uses TRBV5-1 and TRBJ2-7; D is uncertain. The germline CDR1 and CDR2 sequences are SGHRS and YFSETQ. V dropped 3 bases and J dropped 3 bases, with 13 bases sitting between them. The length of the CDR3 is 14 residues. The CDR3 spells CASSWRGYSYEQYF. The CDR3 DNA reads as TGCGCCAGCAGCTGGCGTGGCTACAGCTACGAGCAGTACTTC.

This clonotype was detected many times. CDR3 DNA sequence: TGTGCCAGCAGCTTGACAAGCGCCTCCTACGAGCAGTACTTC. This codes for CASSLTSASYEQYF. This sequence joins TRBV7-2 and TRBJ2-7; no clear D gene. V was shortened by 3 bases and J by 0 bases, with 9 bases between the two germline ends. In germline, CDR1 is SGHTA, CDR2 FQGNSA. The CDR3 extends over 14 amino acids.

This clonotype was found many times. For the CDR3, the DNA is TGTGCCAGCAGGGAACGGGGGGGGACAGTTCTTTCACCCCTCCACTTT. Its translation: CASRERGGTVLSPLHF. The V call is TRBV3-1, the J call TRBJ1-6, with 7 nucleotides matching TRBD1. CDR3 length: 16 amino acids. The junction had 14 bases not matched to a gene; V was cut back by 6 bases and J by 9 bases. CDR1 and CDR2 from the germline V gene are LGHDT and YNNKEL (reference sequence).

This clonotype has ten or more counts. The rearrangement links TRBV13 to TRBJ2-1; D is unclear. This CDR3 comprises 16 residues. Germline loops: CDR1 PRHDT, CDR2 FYEKMQ (reference sequence). V was pared by 3 bases and J by 12 bases, with 24 bases between. CDR3 residues: CASSLGFASPHIGQFF. CDR3 coding DNA: TGTGCCAGCAGCTTGGGCTTCGCCTCACCCCACATCGGGCAGTTCTTC.